The 16 T cell receptor beta chains reported below all come from one sample, sequenced in a study of control samples from healthy donors and cancer patients. Profiling relied on immunoSEQ multiplex PCR, and the TCRdb table lists in-frame clones only, not all of them. Counted here are 65,000 to 85,000 clones, 75% to 90% occurring once; the ten biggest clones make up roughly a tenth. Sequencing was done on a sample of PBMCs. The source is a woman in her fifties or sixties with colorectal cancer.

The chain recombines TRBV12-5 with TRBJ2-3, with D maybe TRBD2 (7 bases). CDR3 length: 15 residues. Germline lookup yields CDR1 LGHNT and CDR2 FRNRAP. V lost 7 bases and J lost 4, with 18 bases in between. CDR3 bases: TGTGCTAGTGTCCGAGAGGGGGGGCGGTCAGATACGCAGTATTTT. Its protein is CASVREGGRSDTQYF. Full variable domain (rest looked up from reference TRBV12-5 and TRBJ2-3): DARVTQTPRHKVTEMGQEVTMRCQPILGHNTVFWYRQTMMQGLELLAYFRNRAPLDDSGMPKDRFSAEMPDATLATLKIQPSEPRDSAVYFCASVREGGRSDTQYFGPGTRLTVL.

The rearrangement links TRBV6-5 to TRBJ1-3; D is undetermined. CDR1 and CDR2 from the germline V gene are MNHEY and SVGAGI. V lost 2 bases to trimming and J lost 0 bases, with 11 bases between them. The CDR3 runs to 16 residues. CDR3 nucleotide sequence: TGTGCCAGCAGTTACAGTCGGGGTCACTCTGGAAACACCATATATTTT. This sequence encodes CASSYSRGHSGNTIYF.

This chain links TRBV5-1 with TRBJ2-6; no firm D call. This CDR3 spans 14 amino acids. From germline, CDR1 is SGHRS and CDR2 YFSETQ. The V and J ends lost 4 bases and 4 bases respectively, with 9 bases between them. The chain's CDR3 is CASSLMTGANVLTF. CDR3 in DNA: TGCGCCAGCAGCCTTATGACAGGGGCCAACGTCCTGACTTTC.

The rearrangement joins TRBV2 to TRBJ1-4; 7 positions agree with TRBD1. The CDR3 has 14 amino acids. Germline V gene data show CDR1 as SNHLY and CDR2 as FYNNEI. The trim removed 4 bases at V and 4 bases at J, leaving 3 bases unmatched. The CDR3 DNA is TGTGCCAGCAGTGGAGGACAGGTTAATGAAAAACTGTTTTTT. It encodes CASSGGQVNEKLFF.

This rearrangement joins TRBV7-9 to TRBJ2-5, with D possibly matching TRBD2 (5 bases). Germline V lookup: CDR1 SEHNR, CDR2 FQNEAQ (reference sequence). This CDR3 region has 10 residues. Trimming pared 4 bases from V and 9 bases from J, leaving 6 bases between. CDR3 in amino acids: CASSSGAQYF. The CDR3, as DNA: TGTGCCAGCAGCTCCGGGGCCCAGTACTTC.

This chain connects TRBV28 to TRBJ1-5, with unresolved D. Germline lookup yields CDR1 MDHEN and CDR2 SYDVKM. The V gene lost 4 bases and the J gene lost 6 bases, with 16 bases spanning the gap. The CDR3 runs to 15 residues. The DNA for the CDR3 is TGTGCCAGCAGTTCTCCGAATCTGGGCCCTCAGCCCCAGCATTTT. Translated: CASSSPNLGPQPQHF.

The chain links TRBV6-1 to TRBJ1-6; 7 bases agree with TRBD1. With 1 base clipped from V and 0 bases from J, the junction kept 3 bases outside the gene matches. This CDR3 comprises 17 residues. Germline CDR1 is MNHNS and CDR2 is SASEGT. The CDR3 reads CASSEVSGGSYNSPLHF. The CDR3 nucleotides are TGTGCCAGCAGTGAAGTTTCAGGGGGCTCCTATAATTCACCCCTCCACTTT.

V gene TRBV6-5 combines with J gene TRBJ1-3; 8 bases fit TRBD1. The germline V gene encodes CDR1 MNHEY and CDR2 SVGAGI. J was trimmed by 4 bases and V by 6 bases; bases with no gene match: 5. CDR3 size: 14 residues. DNA for the CDR3: TGTGCCAGCAGACAGGGGGTAGGGGGAAACACCATATATTTT. As protein: CASRQGVGGNTIYF.

The rearrangement joins TRBV7-2 to TRBJ1-3; TRBD1 agrees at 10 bases. This CDR3 comprises 16 residues. J was trimmed by 0 bases and V by 3 bases; bases with no gene match: 2. Germline-derived CDR1 and CDR2 are SGHTA and FQGNSA. Here the CDR3 reads CASSFGTGASGNTIYF. In DNA, the CDR3 is TGTGCCAGCAGCTTCGGGACAGGGGCCTCTGGAAACACCATATATTTT.

The chain recombines TRBV6-2 or TRBV6-3 with TRBJ2-7; D not certain. V dropped 0 bases and J dropped 6 bases, with 9 bases sitting between them. The CDR3 extends over 13 amino acids. Germline V gene lookup returns CDR1 MNHEY and CDR2 SVGEGT. CDR3 in amino acids: CASSYSLRSEQYV. CDR3 bases: TGTGCCAGCAGTTACTCGTTACGAAGCGAGCAGTACGTC.

CDR3: CASSSLRTQYF. For the CDR3, the DNA is TGTGCCAGCAGCTCCTTAAGGACCCAGTACTTC. The V call is TRBV3-1 (or the pseudogene TRBV3-2), the J call TRBJ2-5, with unresolved D. This CDR3 region has 11 residues. Trimming cost V 5 bases and J 7 bases, with 8 bases left between them. CDR1 is LGHDT and CDR2 is YNNKEL in the germline V gene (reference sequence).

V is TRBV5-6 and J is TRBJ2-5; maybe TRBD1 (5 bases). CDR1 is SGHDT, CDR2 YYEEEE, per germline. Trimming stripped 0 bases from V and 2 bases from J, with 17 bases between. The CDR3 runs 17 residues. The CDR3 DNA sequence: TGTGCCAGCAGCTTGGCCGTAATGCAGGGTCCTCAAGAGACCCAGTACTTC. Protein product: CASSLAVMQGPQETQYF.

The chain recombines TRBV5-6 with TRBJ2-1; 8 bases match TRBD2. The V gene end was trimmed by 4 bases and the J gene end by 4 bases; junction bases not matched to a gene: 10. Germline-derived CDR1 and CDR2 are SGHDT and YYEEEE. The CDR3 has 16 amino acids. CDR3 DNA: TGTGCCAGCAGCCGCCGACTAGCGAATAGGTACAATGAGCAGTTCTTC. Encoded protein: CASSRRLANRYNEQFF.

The gene calls are TRBV6-1 and TRBJ1-6; D perhaps matches TRBD1 (6 bases). This CDR3 contains 15 residues. Germline V gene sequence: CDR1 MNHNS, CDR2 SASEGT. The V end lost 2 bases, the J end lost 6 bases, and 11 bases lay between the germline ends. Written as DNA, the CDR3 is TGTGCCAGCAGTGAAATGGGGGGCTCTAATTCACCCCTCCACTTT. It codes for CASSEMGGSNSPLHF.

The V gene is TRBV10-1, the J gene TRBJ1-1; no clear D gene. V lost 3 bases, J lost 5 bases, and 13 bases lay in between. Germline V CDR1 and CDR2: WNHNN, SYGVQD (reference sequence). This CDR3 region has 14 residues. CDR3 protein: CASSDSDEATEAFF. The CDR3 DNA reads as TGCGCCAGCAGTGATTCCGACGAAGCGACTGAAGCTTTCTTT.

The rearrangement links TRBV7-2 to TRBJ2-5, with a weak D call TRBD1 (6 bases). Germline V lookup: CDR1 SGHTA, CDR2 FQGNSA. Deletions cut 5 bases from V and 5 bases from J, with 18 bases between. The CDR3 length is 15 residues. CDR3 sequence reads: CASSRTSGALETQYF. CDR3 DNA sequence: TGTGCCAGCAGCCGGACGTCAGGGGCTTTGGAGACCCAGTACTTC.